The clone carrying this TCR beta chain was observed a few times. Its antigen remains unidentified. The data derive from a study of neurological immune-mediated disorders. General study findings and limits: The absence of any CDR3 amino acid sequence shared by expanded clones across subjects suggests that repertoires were private in all groups. HTLV-1-associated myelopathy showed the most TCR clonal expansion; multiple sclerosis the least, below healthy controls.

Synthesis of cDNA was carried out by template-switch 5'RACE. The reaction used 10-nucleotide random UMIs. Every sequencing run generated in excess of 170 million TCR-beta sequences. These sequences covered 15-18 subjects. TCRdb processed the 5' RACE reads anew with MiXCR; each CDR3 protein has one entry. This sample has about 79,000 distinct CDR3 sequences, with less than 15% found just once. This receptor was identified in a woman aged 45 to 65 in good health. What was sequenced was PBMCs.

The CDR3 coding sequence is TGTGCCAGCAGCTTGACTAGCCTCTCCTACGAGCAGTACTTC. Amino acid sequence: CASSLTSLSYEQYF. The chain is built from TRBV5-5 and TRBJ2-7, with D maybe TRBD2 (6 bases). The CDR3 consists of 14 residues. Trimming stripped 1 base from V and 0 bases from J, with 8 bases between. Germline-derived CDR1 and CDR2 are SGHKS and YYEKEE (reference sequence).